This TCR beta chain originates from a study of blood T cell repertoires in COVID-19. Seattle cases were enrolled at active infection and followed longitudinally. How the authors handled the data: How many nucleated cells were present was estimated from reference gene primer amplification. Assay: immunoSEQ multiplex PCR; the TCRdb copy retains only in-frame clones and omits some. D and trimming were read from the DNA, whereas the V and J calls and clone size are those reported in that table. The repertoire holds some 230,000 clones, with 75% to 85% as singletons. The V end was cut by 4 bases, the J end by 5 bases, with 14 bases between. Germline values: CDR1 SGHRS, CDR2 YFSETQ. The CDR3 loop spans 14 amino acids.

Sequenced sample: peripheral blood. The gene calls are TRBV5-1 and TRBJ2-3, with D maybe TRBD2 (5 bases). The sequence was collected from a woman of 80 years or more with COVID-19, enrolled during active disease. CDR3 protein: CASSPDSRRDTQYF. In DNA form, the CDR3 reads TGCGCCAGCAGCCCGGACTCCCGCCGAGATACGCAGTATTTT. The whole variable domain, remainder taken from reference TRBV5-1 and TRBJ2-3, is KAGVTQTPRYLIKTRGQQVTLSCSPISGHRSVSWYQQTPGQGLQFLFEYFSETQRNKGNFPGRFSGRQFSNSRSEMNVSTLELGDSALYLCASSPDSRRDTQYFGPGTRLTVL.